Listed below are T cell receptor beta chains from one sample, sequenced in a study of post-analysis software for immune sequencing data. TCRdb itself ran the PCR reads through MiXCR, one entry per CDR3 protein. The sample yields about 170,000 distinct CDR3 sequences, 30% seen once. Source material: blood. These receptors were collected from a girl aged 10 to 17 with multiple sclerosis. Both conserved end residues are part of each CDR3. The order of the fields is V gene, J gene, clone size, D gene, CDR3 DNA, CDR3 protein. The D gene is left open where the match is weak. The size entry is marked missing in some rows and otherwise reads once, few, many or a size class.

>TRBV7-9|TRBJ2-1|.|TRBD1
TGTGCCAGCAGCTTAGGGACAGGGTTTGTTTCCAATGAGCAGTTCTTC
CASSLGTGFVSNEQFF
>TRBV4-2|TRBJ2-4|many|.
TGTGCCAGCAGCCGCGACAAAAACATTCAGTACTTC
CASSRDKNIQYF
>TRBV5-1|TRBJ1-6|few|.
TGCGCCAGCAGCCCATCGCAAACGCCGGGTAGTAATTCACCCCTCCACTTT
CASSPSQTPGSNSPLHF
>TRBV20-1|TRBJ2-1|.|.
TGCAGTGCTAGGGACCTTGAGGGTAAGGGCAATGAGCAGTTCTTC
CSARDLEGKGNEQFF
>TRBV7-9|TRBJ2-7|many|TRBD2
TGTGCCAGCAGCCCCCGCGCGGGGGGCCTCTACGAGCAGTACTTC
CASSPRAGGLYEQYF
>TRBV2|TRBJ2-4|once|TRBD1
TGTGTCAGCAGGACAGGGGAGGCCAAAAACATTCAGTACTTC
CVSRTGEAKNIQYF
>TRBV7-7|TRBJ2-7|.|TRBD2
TGTGCCAGCAGCGAGGGACTAGGGAGCTCCTACGAGCAGTACTTC
CASSEGLGSSYEQYF
>TRBV12-3/TRBV12-4|TRBJ1-6|.|.
TGTGCCAGCAGTCCCGGGGCCTATAGCTCCTATAATTCACCCCTCCACTTT
CASSPGAYSSYNSPLHF
>TRBV5-1|TRBJ2-7|.|TRBD2
TGCGTCAGCAGCTTACCTCGGGGGGACTCCTACGAGCAGTACTTC
CVSSLPRGDSYEQYF
>TRBV29-1|TRBJ2-1|many|.
TGCAGCGTTGAGATCCGGTCGTCTGGGTTCTTC
CSVEIRSSGFF
>TRBV6-6|TRBJ2-5|few|.
TGTGCCAGCAGTCAGATCCAAGAGACCCAGTACTTC
CASSQIQETQYF
>TRBV12-3/TRBV12-4|TRBJ2-3|.|.
TGTGCCAGCAGTATACAGCCAGCAGATGCGCAGTATTTT
CASSIQPADAQYF
>TRBV18|TRBJ2-3|.|TRBD2
TGTGCCAGCTCACCCGGGACTAGCGGGGGATTCACAGATACGCAGTATTTT
CASSPGTSGGFTDTQYF
>TRBV12-3/TRBV12-4|TRBJ2-3|.|TRBD2
TGTGCCAGCAGGCTCACTAGCGGGAGCGGAGATACGCAGTATTTT
CASRLTSGSGDTQYF
>TRBV15|TRBJ2-7|many|.
TGTGCCACCAGCAACAGGGGGGGCGACGAGCAGTACTTC
CATSNRGGDEQYF
>TRBV2|TRBJ2-2|.|.
TGTGCCAGCAGTGAATATGGGGGAGAGACTCACACCGGGGAGCTGTTTTTT
CASSEYGGETHTGELFF
>TRBV18|TRBJ1-1|.|.
TGTGCCAGCTCCCCCCCCGGGCACCCTGACACTGAAGCTTTCTTT
CASSPPGHPDTEAFF
>TRBV7-9|TRBJ1-2|many|.
TGTGCCAGCAGCTCTAATACTAGGGGATCAAGTAGTGGATATGGCTACACCTTC
CASSSNTRGSSSGYGYTF
>TRBV30|TRBJ1-2|many|.
TGTGCCTGGAGAAGCGGGGGCTACACCTTC
CAWRSGGYTF
>TRBV9|TRBJ1-2|.|.
TGTGCCAGCAGCGTAGGACATAGGCCCAACTATGGCTACACCTTC
CASSVGHRPNYGYTF
>TRBV11-2|TRBJ1-1|few|.
TGTGCCAGCAGCTTAGGGTACAGGATGAACACTGAAGCTTTCTTT
CASSLGYRMNTEAFF
>TRBV7-2|TRBJ2-3|.|TRBD2
TGTGCCAGCAGCTTAAAGCGGGGGGGAGGAGATACGCAGTATTTT
CASSLKRGGGDTQYF
>TRBV7-2|TRBJ1-2|.|.
TGTGCCAGCAGCCCCGACGGGACTTCTAACTATGGCTACACCTTC
CASSPDGTSNYGYTF
>TRBV20-1|TRBJ1-1|many|.
TGCAGTGCTAGGGGCACTGAAGCTTTCTTT
CSARGTEAFF
>TRBV6-6|TRBJ1-2|.|.
TGTGCCAGCAGCCAACACGGAGGAGGCTACACCTTC
CASSQHGGGYTF
>TRBV19|TRBJ2-7|.|.
TGTGCCAGTTCCCCCTCCGGGAACAGCTACGAGCAGTACTTC
CASSPSGNSYEQYF
>TRBV7-9|TRBJ2-7|few|TRBD2
TGTGCCAGCAGCCCCGCTGGGAGCGGGAGTCCCTACGAGCAGTACTTC
CASSPAGSGSPYEQYF
>TRBV4-1|TRBJ1-2|many|.
TGCGCCAGCAGTCCTATGGAGGGAGACCCCGCGAACTATGGCTACACCTTC
CASSPMEGDPANYGYTF
>TRBV3-1|TRBJ1-1|few|.
TGTGCCAGCAGCCATGACAGCTCGAACACTGAAGCTTTCTTT
CASSHDSSNTEAFF
>TRBV2|TRBJ1-2|.|.
TGTGCCAGCAGTGAACGGGGGCAAAACTATGGCTACACCTTC
CASSERGQNYGYTF
>TRBV5-1|TRBJ2-7|many|TRBD1
TGCGCCAGCAGCTGGGGACAGACCTACGAGCAGTACTTC
CASSWGQTYEQYF
>TRBV20-1|TRBJ2-7|many|.
TGCAGTGCCCTGGGCAGGGTTCGGACCCTGGCCTCCTCATACGAGCAGTACTTC
CSALGRVRTLASSYEQYF
>TRBV11-2|TRBJ2-7|.|.
TGTGCCAGCAGCCCTTCCCCGGGGACCGCCAACAGGTGGTACGAGCAGTACTTC
CASSPSPGTANRWYEQYF
>TRBV7-9|TRBJ2-5|many|TRBD2
TGTGCCAGCAGCCACTCGGAGCGGGAAAAGACCCAGTACTTC
CASSHSEREKTQYF
>TRBV29-1|TRBJ2-7|many|.
TGCAGCGTCGAAACGGGACCGTCCTACGAGCAGTACTTC
CSVETGPSYEQYF
>TRBV19|TRBJ1-2|.|.
TGTGCCAGTAAGCTCGGGACACCGGACTCTTGGTATGGCTACACCTTC
CASKLGTPDSWYGYTF
>TRBV4-1|TRBJ2-1|many|TRBD2
TGCGCCAGCAGCCAAGAGGGGACGGGACTAAAGTACAATGAGCAGTTCTTC
CASSQEGTGLKYNEQFF
>TRBV6-5|TRBJ2-5|.|TRBD1
TGTGCCAGCACAAGACGGGACAGCCAAGAGACCCAGTACTTC
CASTRRDSQETQYF
>TRBV19|TRBJ1-1|once|.
TGTGCCAGTAGTACAACCCAGGGCTCATCGAGGGAAAACACTGAAGCTTTCTTT
CASSTTQGSSRENTEAFF
>TRBV5-1|TRBJ2-3|few|.
TGCGCCCGCAGCTTGGCGGCGGGACTTACAGATACGCAGTATTTT
CARSLAAGLTDTQYF
>TRBV20-1|TRBJ2-5|once|TRBD2
TGCAGTGCTAGAACAGCGGGGAGGGTCAGTGAGCAGTACTTC
CSARTAGRVSEQYF
>TRBV15|TRBJ2-7|many|.
TGTGCCACCAGCAGAGCGACGGGCTTTGGCTACGAGCAGTACTTC
CATSRATGFGYEQYF
>TRBV28|TRBJ1-2|.|.
TGTGCCAGCAGTTCGTCCCCGGGGGAGGGCTACACCTTC
CASSSSPGEGYTF